This T cell receptor (beta chain) was documented in a study of molecular identifiers for immune sequencing clone quantification (dated by TCRdb to the late 2010s). In terms of the full investigation: For a replicate experiment, RNA from approximately 20,000 or 98,000 naive CD8 T cells was divided into five aliquots, and four of the five aliquots were sequenced. CD8 T cells were used in a methods study to benchmark molecular-identifier clustering-based TCR repertoire sequencing (MIDCIRS) and TCR RNA copy counting. The paper's findings and limits, for the study overall: Highly expanded clone sizes could be underestimated because identical TCR molecules may share a barcode. Spiked-in Jurkat TCR RNA equivalent to a single cell was reported to be detectable even among fewer than 1.2 million naive CD8 T cells. In CMV-specific effector cells, over 99% of molecules were held by clones above 20 RNA copies, whereas under 1% of molecules were held by such clones in naive cells. When barcode sub-clustering was left out, chimeric consensus sequences inflated TCR diversity, with chimeras reaching as high as 47%. The naive libraries included spiked-in Jurkat TCR RNA (10 copies' worth), and this RNA is not part of the donor repertoire. Modeling gave about three recovered TCR RNA copies per cell versus around 10 by digital PCR, implying 25% to 30% capture efficiency.

The CDR3 has 12 amino acids, counting the end cysteine and phenylalanine. Only the CDR3 part of the read is kept: 36 bases, read in frame from the first base. V drops 1 base and J drops 9 bases, leaving 10 bases in between. CDR1 LGHNT and CDR2 FRNRAP are derived from the germline V gene. Libraries of naive CD8 T cells were built from around 20,000 to 990,000 sorted cells, with 10%, 30% or 50% of the purified RNA used. Naive CD8 T cells were FACS-sorted as CD8+CD4-CCR7+CD45RA+ on a BD FACSAria II into RLT Plus buffer. To test detection sensitivity, Jurkat RNA equal to around 11 TCR copies was added to samples of about 19,000-1,100,000 naive CD8 T cells. Enrichment of CD8 T cells was done with RosetteSep CD8+ T Cell Enrichment Cocktail plus Ficoll-Paque, and ACK red cell lysis came afterward. Libraries were made using PCR. The sample was run on an Illumina HiSeq 4000. Bulk TCR libraries were prepared as previously described, using TCR primers listed in Table S5. Purification of total RNA was performed with the Qiagen AllPrep DNA/RNA kit. Before analysis, reads from multiple sequencing runs of the same library were pooled. Turning to the authors' computational methods: Only reads with exact TCR constant sequence were kept, trimmed to 150 nt, and grouped by their 12-nt molecular barcodes. Reads inside each barcode group were sub-clustered using a 15% Levenshtein threshold, and a quality-weighted consensus sequence was constructed for each RNA molecule. Non-functional sequences were removed, as were lower-count sequences one edit away from another. Barcode sub-clusters with fewer than 20% of the maximum read count were removed, based on fitting two negative binomial distributions. The public reads were reanalyzed by TCRdb: fastp trimming at Q25, MiXCR alignment, in-frame beta chains only. Rows with one shared CDR3 protein collapse into an entry with the most common genes and DNA. For this entry, the V and J calls and clone size follow TCRdb and not the study's own pipeline. Counted in this sample were under 650,000 distinct CDR3 sequences; nearly 20% of them appeared once. The biggest ten clones account for under 0.95% of the sample.

On this clonotype itself: Its antigen remains undetermined. No qualities accompany the bases; no much larger clone lies one base away.

The sequenced material came from naive CD8+ T cells from blood, with Jurkat cell RNA spiked in. The sample's cell subset or site, from its label and the paper: FACS-sorted CD8+CD4-CCR7+CD45RA+ naive T cells. This sequence was found in a human donor in good health. Some libraries in this study had Jurkat cell RNA spiked in. The rearrangement joined TRBV12-5 to TRBJ2-7; the D gene cannot be named for sure. The CDR3 sequence is CASGLELGRQYF. In nucleotide form, the sequence is TGTGCTAGTGGTTTGGAGTTAGGGCGGCAGTACTTC.